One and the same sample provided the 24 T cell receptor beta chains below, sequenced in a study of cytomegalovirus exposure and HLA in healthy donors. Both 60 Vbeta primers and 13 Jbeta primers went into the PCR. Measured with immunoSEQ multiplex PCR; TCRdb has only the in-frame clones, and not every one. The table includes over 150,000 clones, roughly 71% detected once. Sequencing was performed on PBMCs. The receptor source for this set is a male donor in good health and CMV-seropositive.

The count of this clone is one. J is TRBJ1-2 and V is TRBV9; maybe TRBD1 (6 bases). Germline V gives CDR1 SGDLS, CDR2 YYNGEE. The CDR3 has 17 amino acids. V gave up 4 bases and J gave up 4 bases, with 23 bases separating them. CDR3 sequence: CASSQHVGTRPSYGYTF. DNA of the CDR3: TGTGCCAGCAGCCAACACGTCGGGACACGTCCTTCCTATGGCTACACCTTC.

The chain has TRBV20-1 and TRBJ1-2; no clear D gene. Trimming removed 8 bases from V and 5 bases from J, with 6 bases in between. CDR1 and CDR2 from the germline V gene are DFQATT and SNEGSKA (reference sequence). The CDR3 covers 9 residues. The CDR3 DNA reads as TGCAGTCCGGAGTATGGCTACACCTTC. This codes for CSPEYGYTF.

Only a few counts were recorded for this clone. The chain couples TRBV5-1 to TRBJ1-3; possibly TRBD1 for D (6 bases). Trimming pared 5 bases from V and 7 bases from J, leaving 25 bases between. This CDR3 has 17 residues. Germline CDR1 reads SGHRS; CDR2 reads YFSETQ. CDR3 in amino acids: CASSPRALDSRSNTIYF. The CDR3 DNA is TGCGCCAGCAGTCCGAGGGCACTGGACAGTAGGAGCAACACCATATATTTT.

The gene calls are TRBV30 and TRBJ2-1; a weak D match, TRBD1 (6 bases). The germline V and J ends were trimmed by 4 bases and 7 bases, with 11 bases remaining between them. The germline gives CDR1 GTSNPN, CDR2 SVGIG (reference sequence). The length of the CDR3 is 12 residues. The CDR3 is CAWTPRGNEQFF. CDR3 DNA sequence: TGTGCCTGGACGCCTAGGGGGAATGAGCAGTTCTTC.

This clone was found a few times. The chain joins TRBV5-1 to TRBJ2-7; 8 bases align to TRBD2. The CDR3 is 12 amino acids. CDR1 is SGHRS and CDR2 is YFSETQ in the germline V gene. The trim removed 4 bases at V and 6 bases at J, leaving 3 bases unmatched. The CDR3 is CASSPAGGEQYF. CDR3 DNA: TGCGCCAGCAGCCCGGCGGGGGGCGAGCAGTACTTC.

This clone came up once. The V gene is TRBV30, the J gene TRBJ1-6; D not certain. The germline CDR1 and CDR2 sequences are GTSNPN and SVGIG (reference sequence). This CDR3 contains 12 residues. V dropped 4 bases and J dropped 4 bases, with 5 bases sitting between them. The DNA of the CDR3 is TGTGCCTGGAAACTATATAATTCACCCCTCCACTTT. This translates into CAWKLYNSPLHF.

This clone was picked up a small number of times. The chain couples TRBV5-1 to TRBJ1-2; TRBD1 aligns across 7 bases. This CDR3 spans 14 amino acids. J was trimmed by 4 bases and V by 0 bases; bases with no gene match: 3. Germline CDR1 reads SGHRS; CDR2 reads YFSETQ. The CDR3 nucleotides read TGCGCCAGCAGCTTGGATACAGGGGCCTATGGCTACACCTTC. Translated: CASSLDTGAYGYTF.

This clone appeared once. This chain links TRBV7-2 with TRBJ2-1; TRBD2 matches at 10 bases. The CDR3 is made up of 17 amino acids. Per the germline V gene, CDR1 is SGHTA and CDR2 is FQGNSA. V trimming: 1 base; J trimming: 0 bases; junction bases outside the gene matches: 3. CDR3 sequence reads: CASSLGTSGSSYNEQFF. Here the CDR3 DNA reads TGTGCCAGCAGCTTAGGGACTAGCGGTTCCTCCTACAATGAGCAGTTCTTC.

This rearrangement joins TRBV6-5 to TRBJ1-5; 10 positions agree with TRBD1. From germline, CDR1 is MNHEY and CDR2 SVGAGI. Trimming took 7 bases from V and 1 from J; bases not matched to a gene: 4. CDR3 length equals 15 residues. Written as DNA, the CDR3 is TGTGCCAGCACCTCGACAGGGGGCAGCAATCAGCCCCAGCATTTT. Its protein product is CASTSTGGSNQPQHF.

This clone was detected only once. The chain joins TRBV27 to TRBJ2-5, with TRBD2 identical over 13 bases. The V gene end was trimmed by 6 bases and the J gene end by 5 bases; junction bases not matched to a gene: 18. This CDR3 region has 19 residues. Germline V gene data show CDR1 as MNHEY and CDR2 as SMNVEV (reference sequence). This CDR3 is CASSRRHLTSGGARETQYF. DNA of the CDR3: TGTGCCAGCAGCCGACGACACCTTACTAGCGGGGGGGCCCGGGAGACCCAGTACTTC.

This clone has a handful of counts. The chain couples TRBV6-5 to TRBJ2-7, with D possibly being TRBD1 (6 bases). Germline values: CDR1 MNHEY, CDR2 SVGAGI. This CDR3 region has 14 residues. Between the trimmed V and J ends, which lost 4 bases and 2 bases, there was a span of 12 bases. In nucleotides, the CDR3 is TGTGCCAGCAGTTTTCAGGGACATACCTACGAGCAGTACTTC. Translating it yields CASSFQGHTYEQYF.

Here the CDR3 reads CASSPRGGGGGSYNEQFF. CDR3 bases: TGTGCCAGCAGCCCTCGAGGGGGCGGGGGGGGGTCCTACAATGAGCAGTTCTTC. The chain links TRBV7-2 to TRBJ2-1; 9 nucleotides agree with TRBD2. This CDR3 has 18 residues. The ends lost 5 bases at V and 1 base at J; junction bases unmatched: 12. The V gene's germline CDR1 is SGHTA and CDR2 FQGNSA.

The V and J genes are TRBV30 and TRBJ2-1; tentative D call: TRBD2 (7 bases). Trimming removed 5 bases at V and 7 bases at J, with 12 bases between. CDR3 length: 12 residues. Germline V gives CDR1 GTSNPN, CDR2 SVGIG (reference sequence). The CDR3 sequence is CAWAGEGNEQFF. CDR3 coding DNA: TGTGCCTGGGCAGGGGAGGGTAATGAGCAGTTCTTC.

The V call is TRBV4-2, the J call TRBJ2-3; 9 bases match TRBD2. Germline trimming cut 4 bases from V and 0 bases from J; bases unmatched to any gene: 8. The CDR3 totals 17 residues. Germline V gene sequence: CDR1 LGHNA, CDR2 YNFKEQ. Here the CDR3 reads CASSRLAGALSTDTQYF. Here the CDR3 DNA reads TGTGCCAGCAGCCGATTAGCGGGGGCTCTTAGCACAGATACGCAGTATTTT.

The CDR3 DNA sequence: TGCGCCAGCAGCTTGACAGGGCCGGGTCAGCCCCAGCATTTT. This translates into CASSLTGPGQPQHF. The chain combines TRBV5-1 with TRBJ1-5, with TRBD1 as a possible D gene (6 bases). Germline CDR1 reads SGHRS; CDR2 reads YFSETQ. V dropped 1 base and J dropped 6 bases, with 11 bases sitting between them. The CDR3 runs to 14 residues.

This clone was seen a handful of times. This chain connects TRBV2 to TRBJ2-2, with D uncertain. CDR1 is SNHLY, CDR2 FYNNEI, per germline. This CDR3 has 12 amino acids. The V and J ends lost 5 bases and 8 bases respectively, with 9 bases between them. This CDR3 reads CASSFARGELFF. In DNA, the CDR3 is TGTGCCAGCAGTTTTGCGAGGGGGGAGCTGTTTTTT.

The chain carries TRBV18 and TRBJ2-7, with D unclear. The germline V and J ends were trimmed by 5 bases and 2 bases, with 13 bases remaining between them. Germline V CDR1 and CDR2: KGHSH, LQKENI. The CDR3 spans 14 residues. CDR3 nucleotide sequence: TGTGCCAGCTCAACCGGCGGTATCCCCTACGAGCAGTACTTC. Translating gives CASSTGGIPYEQYF.

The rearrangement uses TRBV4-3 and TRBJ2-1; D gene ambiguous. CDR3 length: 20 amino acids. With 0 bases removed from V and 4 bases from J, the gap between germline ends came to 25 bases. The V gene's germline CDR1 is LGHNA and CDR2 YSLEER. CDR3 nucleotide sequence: TGCGCCAGCAGCCAAGACTTCCCGGCCCCTCTAGAAGTTCCGTACAATGAGCAGTTCTTC. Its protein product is CASSQDFPAPLEVPYNEQFF.

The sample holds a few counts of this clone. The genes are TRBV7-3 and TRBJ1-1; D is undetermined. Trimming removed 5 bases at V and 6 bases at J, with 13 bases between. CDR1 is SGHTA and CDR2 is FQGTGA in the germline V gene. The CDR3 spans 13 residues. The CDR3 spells CASSQVNGAEAFF. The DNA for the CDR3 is TGTGCCAGCAGCCAAGTGAACGGGGCTGAAGCTTTCTTT.

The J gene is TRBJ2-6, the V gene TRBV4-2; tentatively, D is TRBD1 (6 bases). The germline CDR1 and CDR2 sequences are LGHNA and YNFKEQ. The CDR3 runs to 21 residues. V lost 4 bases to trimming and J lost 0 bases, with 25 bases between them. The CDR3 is CASSPWKGQGRLYSGANVLTF. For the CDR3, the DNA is TGTGCCAGCAGCCCCTGGAAGGGGCAGGGGCGACTTTACTCTGGGGCCAACGTCCTGACTTTC.

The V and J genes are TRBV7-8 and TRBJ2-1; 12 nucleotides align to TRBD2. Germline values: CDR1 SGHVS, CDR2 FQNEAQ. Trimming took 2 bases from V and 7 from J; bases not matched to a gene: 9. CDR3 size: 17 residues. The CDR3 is CASSLLGLTSGGNEQFF. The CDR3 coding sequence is TGTGCCAGCAGCTTATTAGGGTTGACTAGCGGGGGTAATGAGCAGTTCTTC.

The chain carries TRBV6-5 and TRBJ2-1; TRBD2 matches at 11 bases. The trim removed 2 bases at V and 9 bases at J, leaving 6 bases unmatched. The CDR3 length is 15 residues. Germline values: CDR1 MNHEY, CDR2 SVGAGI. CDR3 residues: CASSYASGGSGEQFF. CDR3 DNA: TGTGCCAGCAGTTACGCTAGCGGGGGGTCCGGTGAGCAGTTCTTC.

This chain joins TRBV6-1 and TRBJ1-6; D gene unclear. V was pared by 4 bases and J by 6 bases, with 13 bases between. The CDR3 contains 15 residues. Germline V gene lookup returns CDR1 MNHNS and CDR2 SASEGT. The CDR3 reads CASSGPEGFNSPLHF. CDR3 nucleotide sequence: TGTGCCAGCAGTGGGCCCGAGGGATTTAATTCACCCCTCCACTTT.

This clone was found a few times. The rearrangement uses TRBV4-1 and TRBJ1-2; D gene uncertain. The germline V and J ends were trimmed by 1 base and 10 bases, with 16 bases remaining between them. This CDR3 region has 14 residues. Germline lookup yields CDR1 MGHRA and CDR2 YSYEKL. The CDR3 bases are TGCGCCAGCAGCCAAGGGGCGCACGACATTACCTACACCTTC. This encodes CASSQGAHDITYTF.